The rows below give T cell receptor beta chains drawn from one sample of a study of blood T cell repertoires in COVID-19. Sequencing used immunoSEQ multiplex PCR; TCRdb keeps in-frame clones, though not all of them. The sample has under 85,000 clones, approximately 84% seen once. The sequenced sample consisted of peripheral blood. These receptors all come from a man aged 50-59 years with COVID-19, enrolled during active disease. Both conserved end residues are part of each CDR3. The order of the fields is D gene, J gene, clone size, V gene, CDR3 DNA, CDR3 protein. A D gene is named only where the DNA matches it firmly. Clone size is shown for a subset of rows, as once, few, many or a class of expanded clone.

TRBD2 TRBJ2-3 - TRBV3-1/TRBV3-2 TGTGCCAGCAGCCCACCGGGGGGTACGCAGTATTTT CASSPPGGTQYF
- TRBJ2-2 once TRBV19 TGTGCCAGTAGTCGCGACGGGGGACTCGCGAACACCGGGGAGCTGTTTTTT CASSRDGGLANTGELFF
TRBD2 TRBJ2-1 - TRBV7-3 TGTGCCAGCAGCTTAGGACTAGCGGGGAAGGGCGAGCAGTTCTTC CASSLGLAGKGEQFF
TRBD2 TRBJ2-1 - TRBV19 TGTGCCAGTAGATCCGCCAGCGGGGGCTCCTACAATGAGCAGTTCTTC CASRSASGGSYNEQFF
- TRBJ1-1 - TRBV4-1 TGCGCCAGCAGCCAAGATCGCACTGAAGCTTTCTTT CASSQDRTEAFF
- TRBJ2-2 - TRBV4-2 TGTGCCAGCAGCCGGGCAGGGGGGAGAGACGGGGAGCTGTTTTTT CASSRAGGRDGELFF
- TRBJ2-2 - TRBV4-1 TGCGCCAGCAGCCGAGACCTCGGTCGGATTGGGCCCGGGGAGCTGTTTTTT CASSRDLGRIGPGELFF
TRBD1 TRBJ2-1 - TRBV9 TGTGCCAGCAGCTCTCAGGGGGAATCCAACAATGAGCAGTTCTTC CASSSQGESNNEQFF
- TRBJ2-3 once TRBV7-8 TGTGCCAGCCAGATTACAGATACGCAGTATTTT CASQITDTQYF
- TRBJ2-7 - TRBV7-6 TGTGCCAGCAGCTTATCAGTACGGAGCTCCTACGAGCAGTACTTC CASSLSVRSSYEQYF